The present entry profiles one T cell receptor (beta chain) with its context. The target antigen is unknown. This record belongs to a study of shared clonotypes between healthy human individuals. Regarding the study as a whole: Naive subsets usually exceeded memory subsets in estimated richness.

The CDR3 is 14 residues long. Trimming cost V 3 bases and J 8 bases, with 17 bases left between them. Germline V lookup: CDR1 SGHRS, CDR2 YFSETQ. The study drew its donors from healthy HIV-negative adults without recent acute infections or vaccinations. Donors comprised only Caucasian adults living in Nashville, Tennessee. Replicate PCRs for sorted subsets used approximately 220 ng DNA; this equaled 30,000 to 35,000 T cell genomes. The assay was immunoSEQ multiplex PCR, and TCRdb's table has in-frame clones only and misses some. The data show about 1.1 million clones, approximately 80% seen once. The sample comprised memory CD4+ T cells from PBMCs. Noted subset: CD45RA-negative fraction. V usage is TRBV5-1 and J usage is TRBJ1-2; tentative D call: TRBD1 (6 bases). This receptor was identified in a young man in good health. Some clones in this sample may be carry-over from other donors' samples. This chain's CDR3 is CASSSTGWGSGYTF. Here the CDR3 DNA reads TGCGCCAGCAGCTCAACAGGGTGGGGAAGCGGCTACACCTTC.